These 20 T cell receptor beta chains came from one sample sequenced in a study of beta chain features in type 1 diabetes. The antigens for these receptors are not known. Study-wide results and caveats: Type 1 diabetes patients had TCRB CDR3s that were shorter (moderately but significantly so) in all four CD4+ subsets.

The sequenced template was cDNA made from the entire isolated RNA. Libraries were prepared by immunoSEQ multiplex PCR; TCRdb keeps only in-frame clonotypes and omits some of them. The table shows over 600,000 clones, with under 15% occurring only once. What was sequenced was naive CD4+ T cells from blood. These receptors were taken from a man aged 25-40 years with type 1 diabetes.

The CDR3 DNA reads as TGTGCCAGCTCACCAACGAGGACAGGTTCGTCCGGGAAATTAAATTCACCCCTCCACTTT. Its translation is CASSPTRTGSSGKLNSPLHF. The V gene is TRBV18, the J gene TRBJ1-6, with 7 bases aligning to TRBD1. CDR3 length: 20 amino acids. Germline V gene sequence: CDR1 KGHSH, CDR2 LQKENI. J was trimmed by 7 bases and V by 2 bases; bases with no gene match: 20.

This clone appeared a few times. The chain combines TRBV5-4 with TRBJ2-1; D remains unclear. The germline gives CDR1 SGHNT, CDR2 YYREEE (reference sequence). Trimming took 5 bases from V and 0 from J, leaving 12 bases between them. The CDR3 is 15 amino acids. CDR3 in amino acids: CASSSPRSSYNEQFF. CDR3 DNA: TGTGCCAGCAGTAGTCCGAGGAGCTCCTACAATGAGCAGTTCTTC. The whole variable domain, remainder taken from reference TRBV5-4 and TRBJ2-1, is ETGVTQSPTHLIKTRGQQVTLRCSSQSGHNTVSWYQQALGQGPQFIFQYYREEENGRGNFPPRFSGLQFPNYSSELNVNALELDDSALYLCASSSPRSSYNEQFFGPGTRLTVL.

This clone turned up a few times. The V call is TRBV7-2, the J call TRBJ2-1; a weak D match, TRBD1 (6 bases). With 6 bases removed from V and 6 bases from J, the gap between germline ends came to 15 bases. The germline V gene has CDR1 SGHTA and CDR2 FQGNSA. The CDR3 is made up of 14 amino acids. DNA for the CDR3: TGTGCCAGCAGTCTTATACAGGGTGGCAATGAGCAGTTCTTC. Translating it yields CASSLIQGGNEQFF.

The V gene is TRBV7-3, the J gene TRBJ1-1; 8 bases fit TRBD1. Per the germline V gene, CDR1 is SGHTA and CDR2 is FQGTGA. The V segment lost 1 base and the J segment 4 bases; nucleotides outside the gene matches: 2. The CDR3 length is 14 residues. The CDR3 sequence is CASSLRGQGTEAFF. CDR3 in DNA: TGTGCCAGCAGCTTAAGAGGACAGGGCACTGAAGCTTTCTTT.

V usage is TRBV9 and J usage is TRBJ2-5; D tentatively reads TRBD1 or TRBD2 (6 bases each). The V gene lost 3 bases and the J gene lost 0 bases, with 15 bases spanning the gap. This CDR3 region has 16 residues. CDR1 SGDLS and CDR2 YYNGEE come from the germline V gene. CDR3 amino acids: CASSARGDTNQETQYF. The CDR3 nucleotides read TGTGCCAGCAGCGCGAGGGGGGACACAAACCAAGAGACCCAGTACTTC.

The sample holds a few counts of this clone. The rearrangement joins TRBV7-9 to TRBJ1-1; no clear D gene. Trimming left V 5 bases short and J 2 bases short, with 15 bases between. In germline, CDR1 is SEHNR, CDR2 FQNEAQ (reference sequence). The length of the CDR3 is 15 residues. The CDR3 DNA is TGTGCCAGCAGCCTCACCGAGGGTTCCAACACTGAAGCTTTCTTT. The encoded protein is CASSLTEGSNTEAFF.

Only a few counts were recorded for this clone. The chain employs TRBV7-2 and TRBJ2-1; D is possibly TRBD1 (5 bases). The CDR3 runs 14 residues. With 5 bases removed from V and 0 bases from J, the gap between germline ends came to 8 bases. Germline-derived CDR1 and CDR2 are SGHTA and FQGNSA. This CDR3 is CASSIQDSYNEQFF. CDR3 DNA sequence: TGTGCCAGCAGCATACAGGACTCCTACAATGAGCAGTTCTTC.

This clone appeared a few times. This rearrangement joins TRBV2 to TRBJ2-1, with a tentative D call TRBD2 (5 bases). There are 16 residues in the CDR3. The V gene lost 4 bases and the J gene lost 8 bases, with 21 bases spanning the gap. CDR1 and CDR2 (germline): SNHLY, FYNNEI. CDR3 sequence (DNA): TGTGCCAGCAGTGTTATGTTTCTCCCACCCGGGGATGAGCAGTTCTTC. Translation gives CASSVMFLPPGDEQFF.

The genes are TRBV5-6 and TRBJ2-1, with a tentative D call TRBD1 (6 bases). Germline CDR1 is SGHDT and CDR2 is YYEEEE. Deletions cut 6 bases from V and 10 bases from J, with 11 bases between. The CDR3 is made up of 11 amino acids. CDR3: CASTRQGEQFF. The CDR3 DNA reads as TGTGCCAGCACCCGGCAGGGGGAGCAGTTCTTC.

This clone was seen more than once but under ten times. V is TRBV5-5 and J is TRBJ1-2, with D possibly matching TRBD1 (6 bases). Trimming pared 4 bases from V and 3 bases from J, leaving 19 bases between. This CDR3 has 16 amino acids. Germline V CDR1 and CDR2: SGHKS, YYEKEE (reference sequence). The CDR3 bases are TGTGCCAGCAGCGTCAACGCGGGGGGCCTTGACTATGGCTACACCTTC. This encodes CASSVNAGGLDYGYTF.

This clone occurred a few times. The chain has TRBV25-1 and TRBJ2-7; perhaps TRBD1 as D (6 bases). CDR1 is MGHDK, CDR2 SYGVNS, per germline. The CDR3 is 14 residues long. The V and J ends lost 1 base and 7 bases respectively, with 14 bases between them. CDR3 sequence (DNA): TGTGCCAGCAGTGAATTAATCAGGGGTGGAGAGCAGTACTTC. Its protein product is CASSELIRGGEQYF.

There are a few counts of this clone. The genes are TRBV25-1 and TRBJ1-1; the D is unclear. In germline, CDR1 is MGHDK, CDR2 SYGVNS. There are 13 residues in the CDR3. V shed 5 bases and J shed 1 base, with 8 bases lying between them. The CDR3 loop is CASSSGGNTEAFF. CDR3 DNA sequence: TGTGCCAGCAGTTCCGGTGGGAACACTGAAGCTTTCTTT.

The chain has TRBV2 and TRBJ2-1; D is ambiguous. The CDR3 runs 11 residues. Germline V gives CDR1 SNHLY, CDR2 FYNNEI. Trimming took 6 bases from V and 4 from J, leaving 4 bases between them. In DNA form, the CDR3 reads TGTGCCAGCAGGGATTACAATGAGCAGTTCTTC. Translating gives CASRDYNEQFF.

This clone was detected only a few times. The V and J genes are TRBV2 and TRBJ1-5, with 7 bases that match TRBD1. Germline V gene lookup returns CDR1 SNHLY and CDR2 FYNNEI. The CDR3 has 13 amino acids. The J segment lost 6 bases and the V segment lost 9 bases, leaving 8 bases of the junction unmatched. CDR3 sequence reads: CARATGPAQPQHF. CDR3 in DNA: TGTGCCAGGGCGACAGGGCCAGCTCAGCCCCAGCATTTT.

A few counts support this clone. The sample carries other DNA sequences with the same CDR3. The chain employs TRBV20-1 and TRBJ2-7, with no clear D. The CDR3 is made up of 11 amino acids. Trimming stripped 0 bases from V and 4 bases from J, with 4 bases between. Per germline, CDR1 DFQATT and CDR2 SNEGSKA (reference sequence). CDR3 bases: TGCAGTGCTAGAGAACGTTACGAGCAGTACTTC. Translated, it gives CSARERYEQYF.

The sample holds a few counts of this clone. The V and J genes are TRBV7-9 and TRBJ1-2; D is uncertain. The CDR3 loop spans 11 amino acids. V was shortened by 5 bases and J by 6 bases, with 7 bases between the two germline ends. Germline CDR1 and CDR2: SEHNR and FQNEAQ (reference sequence). CDR3 sequence: CASSARDGYTF. For the CDR3, the DNA is TGTGCCAGCAGCGCGAGGGATGGCTACACCTTC.

This clone was observed a handful of times. The chain combines TRBV30 with TRBJ2-5, with 9 bases identical to TRBD1. V trimming: 2 bases; J trimming: 5 bases; junction bases outside the gene matches: 18. Germline V lookup: CDR1 GTSNPN, CDR2 SVGIG (reference sequence). CDR3 size: 18 residues. Here the CDR3 reads CAWSPLSRQGGVRETQYF. In DNA form, the CDR3 reads TGTGCCTGGAGTCCCCTTAGCAGACAGGGGGGTGTCCGGGAGACCCAGTACTTC.

This clone was detected a few times. Other DNA sequences in this sample translate to the same CDR3. The gene calls are TRBV7-2 and TRBJ2-5, with TRBD1 matching over 11 bases. The CDR3 is 16 amino acids. The germline CDR1 and CDR2 sequences are SGHTA and FQGNSA. The junction had 6 bases not matched to a gene; V was cut back by 1 base and J by 5 bases. CDR3 coding DNA: TGTGCCAGCAGCTTAGGTACCGGGACAGGGGGTGAGACCCAGTACTTC. It codes for CASSLGTGTGGETQYF. The whole variable domain, remainder taken from reference TRBV7-2 and TRBJ2-5, is GAGVSQSPSNKVTEKGKDVELRCDPISGHTALYWYRQSLGQGLEFLIYFQGNSAPDKSGLPSDRFSAERTGGSVSTLTIQRTQQEDSAVYLCASSLGTGTGGETQYFGPGTRLLVL.

The chain joins TRBV6-1 to TRBJ2-3, with TRBD1 as a possible D gene (6 bases). CDR1 and CDR2 (germline): MNHNS, SASEGT. The CDR3 is made up of 12 amino acids. Trimming pared 2 bases from V and 7 bases from J, leaving 7 bases between. As DNA, the CDR3 is TGTGCCAGCAGTGAAAGGGGGAATACGCAGTATTTT. It specifies CASSERGNTQYF.

This clone has more than one count but fewer than ten. This chain connects TRBV9 to TRBJ2-3; maybe TRBD2 (5 bases). The germline V gene has CDR1 SGDLS and CDR2 YYNGEE. V dropped 0 bases and J dropped 2 bases, with 16 bases sitting between them. CDR3 size: 17 residues. CDR3 amino acids: CASSVALGRAPTDTQYF. The CDR3, as DNA: TGTGCCAGCAGCGTAGCTCTAGGGCGGGCCCCCACAGATACGCAGTATTTT. Drawing the rest from reference TRBV9 and TRBJ2-3, the complete variable domain is DSGVTQTPKHLITATGQRVTLRCSPRSGDLSVYWYQQSLDQGLQFLIQYYNGEERAKGNILERFSAQQFPDLHSELNLSSLELGDSALYFCASSVALGRAPTDTQYFGPGTRLTVL.